One and the same sample provided the 21 T cell receptor beta chains below, sequenced in a study of T cell responses to AZD1222 COVID-19 vaccine. Data came from immunoSEQ multiplex PCR; TCRdb stores just in-frame clones and leaves some out. This repertoire shows about 140,000 clones, about 93% found once; its top ten account for approximately 6.8%. The sequences come from peripheral blood, collected 28 days after the second AZD1222 dose. Receptors originate from an adult who received the AZD1222 COVID-19 vaccine.

The CDR3 DNA is TGCGCCAGCAGCCCAGGACAGGGTAAAGAAAACTATGGCTACACCTTC. Its translation is CASSPGQGKENYGYTF. The chain is built from TRBV5-1 and TRBJ1-2; 8 bases line up with TRBD1. Germline trimming cut 4 bases from V and 2 bases from J; bases unmatched to any gene: 10. The CDR3 has 16 residues. Germline V gene lookup returns CDR1 SGHRS and CDR2 YFSETQ.

This rearrangement joins TRBV7-8 to TRBJ2-4; 8 bases line up with TRBD2. J was trimmed by 0 bases and V by 2 bases; bases with no gene match: 9. The CDR3 length is 18 residues. Germline V gene data show CDR1 as SGHVS and CDR2 as FQNEAQ. CDR3 amino acids: CASSLSSGGLIAKNIQYF. CDR3 DNA sequence: TGTGCCAGCAGCTTATCCAGCGGGGGACTAATAGCCAAAAACATTCAGTACTTC. The variable domain in full, with the rest retrieved from reference TRBV7-8 and TRBJ2-4, is GAGVSQSPRYKVAKRGQDVALRCDPISGHVSLFWYQQALGQGPEFLTYFQNEAQLDKSGLPSDRFFAERPEGSVSTLKIQRTQQEDSAVYLCASSLSSGGLIAKNIQYFGAGTRLSVL.

This chain connects TRBV7-2 to TRBJ2-1; 13 bases map to TRBD2. The CDR3 length is 15 residues. CDR1 is SGHTA and CDR2 is FQGNSA in the germline V gene. V was pared by 6 bases and J by 4 bases, with 3 bases of the junction left unmatched. The CDR3 region is CASSRLAGGYNEQFF. CDR3 DNA: TGTGCCAGCAGTCGACTAGCGGGGGGTTACAATGAGCAGTTCTTC.

The chain joins TRBV6-2 or TRBV6-3 to TRBJ2-3; perhaps TRBD2 as D (6 bases). Trimming took off 2 bases at V and 1 base at J, with 7 bases between the two ends. Germline V lookup: CDR1 MNHEY, CDR2 SVGEGT. The CDR3 length is 14 residues. CDR3 DNA sequence: TGTGCCAGCAGTTACGGAGGGGGCACAGATACGCAGTATTTT. It yields the protein CASSYGGGTDTQYF.

The rearrangement links TRBV29-1 to TRBJ1-2; 7 nucleotides line up with TRBD1. Trimming cost V 7 bases and J 8 bases; bases outside gene matches: 13. Germline CDR1 SQVTM, CDR2 ANQGSEA. This CDR3 has 13 residues. CDR3 region: CSAEGRGGGGYTF. The CDR3 DNA reads as TGCAGCGCCGAGGGCAGGGGGGGCGGGGGCTACACCTTC.

The rearrangement uses TRBV6-6 and TRBJ1-6, with D hard to call. CDR3 size: 16 residues. Between the trimmed V and J ends, which lost 6 bases and 7 bases, there was a span of 19 bases. The V gene's germline CDR1 is MNHNY and CDR2 SVGAGI (reference sequence). DNA for the CDR3: TGTGCCAGCAGCTTGACCCAAGGACGGTACAATTCACCCCTCCACTTT. Translated, it gives CASSLTQGRYNSPLHF.

A few counts support this clone. This rearrangement joins TRBV7-9 to TRBJ2-3, with D perhaps TRBD2 (5 bases). This CDR3 comprises 13 residues. In germline, CDR1 is SEHNR, CDR2 FQNEAQ (reference sequence). The germline V and J ends were trimmed by 5 bases and 9 bases, with 15 bases remaining between them. CDR3 nucleotides: TGTGCCAGCAGCCCCCCGGGGTCCCGGACGCAGTATTTT. This gives the protein CASSPPGSRTQYF.

This chain joins TRBV27 and TRBJ2-7; TRBD2 might be the D (5 bases). The length of the CDR3 is 13 residues. Trimming took off 6 bases at V and 4 bases at J, with 13 bases between the two ends. The germline V gene encodes CDR1 MNHEY and CDR2 SMNVEV (reference sequence). CDR3 protein: CASRAGQHYEQYF. As DNA, the CDR3 is TGTGCCAGCAGGGCGGGTCAGCATTACGAGCAGTACTTC.

The chain is built from TRBV4-2 and TRBJ2-3; 11 bases are a match to TRBD2. The CDR3 loop spans 16 amino acids. V gave up 0 bases and J gave up 6 bases; unmatched junction bases: 5. The germline V gene encodes CDR1 LGHNA and CDR2 YNFKEQ. The CDR3 reads CASSQDLTSGVDTQYF. CDR3 nucleotides: TGTGCCAGCAGCCAAGATTTGACTAGCGGGGTTGATACGCAGTATTTT.

J is TRBJ1-2 and V is TRBV4-1; a possible D gene is TRBD1 (5 bases). Between the trimmed V and J ends, which lost 1 base and 0 bases, there was a span of 6 bases. The CDR3 runs to 14 residues. Germline V gene sequence: CDR1 MGHRA, CDR2 YSYEKL. Written as DNA, the CDR3 is TGCGCCAGCAGCCAAGTGGGGGCTAACTATGGCTACACCTTC. Translation gives CASSQVGANYGYTF.

This clone occurred once. The chain couples TRBV23-1 to TRBJ1-2; maybe TRBD1 (5 bases). TRBV23-1 is an open reading frame, and its role is uncertain. V was cut by 0 bases and J by 6 bases, with 11 bases left in between. The CDR3 runs to 14 residues. Here the CDR3 DNA reads TGCGCCAGCAGTCAATCGGTGCAGGGAAATGGCTACACCTTC. As protein: CASSQSVQGNGYTF.

This clone was seen a single time. V is TRBV7-9 and J is TRBJ1-6, with D possibly matching TRBD1 (5 bases). Germline V gene sequence: CDR1 SEHNR, CDR2 FQNEAQ (reference sequence). Trimming removed 3 bases at V and 6 bases at J, with 9 bases between. The CDR3 is 14 residues long. CDR3 DNA: TGTGCCAGCAGCTTGACAGAGCTTAATTCACCCCTCCACTTT. Residues: CASSLTELNSPLHF.

The gene calls are TRBV7-3 and TRBJ2-3; D might be TRBD1 or TRBD2, each matching 5 bases. CDR1 and CDR2 from the germline V gene are SGHTA and FQGTGA. The CDR3 spans 14 residues. Trimming cost V 4 bases and J 2 bases, with 10 bases left between them. The CDR3: CASSSGRYTDTQYF. In DNA form, the CDR3 reads TGTGCCAGCAGCTCGGGACGATACACAGATACGCAGTATTTT.

The chain's CDR3 is CASSPQHTPGSPLHF. Written as DNA, the CDR3 is TGTGCCAGTAGTCCTCAGCACACACCGGGTTCACCCCTCCACTTT. The chain links TRBV19 to TRBJ1-6, with D hard to call. Germline V gene lookup returns CDR1 LNHDA and CDR2 SQIVND (reference sequence). The CDR3 is 15 amino acids. V shed 5 bases and J shed 9 bases, with 17 bases lying between them.

CDR3 loop: CASSIQEAGELFF. The DNA of the CDR3 is TGTGCCAGTAGTATTCAGGAGGCCGGGGAGCTGTTTTTT. The V call is TRBV19, the J call TRBJ2-2, with D perhaps TRBD2 (5 bases). Trimming shortened V by 3 bases and J by 6 bases, and 8 bases separated the two germline ends. Germline values: CDR1 LNHDA, CDR2 SQIVND (reference sequence). This CDR3 has 13 residues.

The chain carries TRBV19 and TRBJ1-5; 9 bases agree with TRBD1. V gave up 3 bases and J gave up 4 bases; unmatched junction bases: 10. The CDR3 is 17 amino acids. Germline assignment: CDR1 LNHDA and CDR2 SQIVND (reference sequence). CDR3 nucleotide sequence: TGTGCCAGTAGTATGGAGCCACAGGGGGCTGGGAATCAGCCCCAGCATTTT. Translating gives CASSMEPQGAGNQPQHF. Complete variable domain (other parts from reference TRBV19 and TRBJ1-5): DGGITQSPKYLFRKEGQNVTLSCEQNLNHDAMYWYRQDPGQGLRLIYYSQIVNDFQKGDIAEGYSVSREKKESFPLTVTSAQKNPTAFYLCASSMEPQGAGNQPQHFGDGTRLSIL.

The chain links TRBV29-1 to TRBJ2-1; D is possibly TRBD2 (5 bases). The CDR3 has 15 residues. In germline, CDR1 is SQVTM, CDR2 ANQGSEA. V was clipped by 1 base and J by 0 bases, with 10 bases between them. The CDR3, as DNA: TGCAGCGTTGAAGTTCCGGGAAGCTCCTACAATGAGCAGTTCTTC. Protein: CSVEVPGSSYNEQFF.

The CDR3 DNA is TGTGCCAGCAGCTTGGAAGGGACCTACGAGCAGTACTTC. Amino acids: CASSLEGTYEQYF. The chain has TRBV5-5 and TRBJ2-7; D unclear. The germline CDR1 and CDR2 sequences are SGHKS and YYEKEE (reference sequence). V dropped 0 bases and J dropped 2 bases, with 6 bases sitting between them. This CDR3 spans 13 amino acids.

The genes are TRBV29-1 and TRBJ1-1; D not certain. The V end lost 2 bases, the J end lost 0 bases, and 10 bases lay between the germline ends. The CDR3 runs to 14 residues. Germline loops: CDR1 SQVTM, CDR2 ANQGSEA. The chain's CDR3 is CSVENRRLNTEAFF. The CDR3 DNA follows: TGCAGCGTTGAAAACCGACGTTTGAACACTGAAGCTTTCTTT.

J is TRBJ1-2 and V is TRBV4-2; no clear D. Looked up from germline, CDR1 is LGHNA and CDR2 is YNFKEQ. This CDR3 is 15 amino acids long. The germline V and J ends were trimmed by 2 bases and 4 bases, with 14 bases remaining between them. Here the CDR3 DNA reads TGTGCCAGCAGCCAAACACCCGGGCCCCTCTATGGCTACACCTTC. It yields the protein CASSQTPGPLYGYTF.

J is TRBJ2-3 and V is TRBV5-1; 13 nucleotides match TRBD2. CDR3 size: 17 residues. The germline gives CDR1 SGHRS, CDR2 YFSETQ. With V trimmed by 4 bases and J by 2 bases, 7 bases remained unmatched. CDR3 in DNA: TGCGCCAGCAGCCTGACAGGACTAGCGGGGGCCACAGATACGCAGTATTTT. It codes for CASSLTGLAGATDTQYF.